The 12 T cell receptor beta chains below come from one sample, sequenced in a study of cytomegalovirus exposure and HLA in healthy donors. The PCR used 60 Vbeta and 13 Jbeta primers. Libraries were prepared by immunoSEQ multiplex PCR; TCRdb keeps only in-frame clonotypes and omits some of them. Here the sample spans 110,000 to 150,000 clones, 70% to 85% being singletons. Sequencing was carried out using PBMCs. Every receptor here comes from a woman between 40 and 50 years old in good health and CMV-seronegative.

The chain uses TRBV28 and TRBJ2-2; perhaps TRBD2 as D (7 bases). The germline V gene encodes CDR1 MDHEN and CDR2 SYDVKM. The CDR3 is 13 residues long. CDR3 amino acids: CAGGASNTGELFF. DNA for the CDR3: TGTGCTGGGGGGGCCTCGAACACCGGGGAGCTGTTTTTT.

The chain's CDR3 is CASSSGGLYGYTF. CDR3 coding DNA: TGTGCCAGCAGCTCCGGAGGGCTCTATGGCTACACCTTC. The chain couples TRBV5-5 to TRBJ1-2; D unresolved. Germline CDR1 and CDR2: SGHKS and YYEKEE (reference sequence). The CDR3 is 13 residues long. V lost 3 bases and J 4 bases, leaving 10 bases between the germline ends.

The gene calls are TRBV29-1 and TRBJ2-2, with 9 bases that match TRBD1. The CDR3 runs to 15 residues. Germline V lookup: CDR1 SQVTM, CDR2 ANQGSEA. V lost 4 bases, J lost 1 base, and 4 bases stayed unmatched. The CDR3 DNA is TGCAGCGTTGTGGGACAGGGAAAGAACACCGGGGAGCTGTTTTTT. The encoded protein is CSVVGQGKNTGELFF.

This rearrangement joins TRBV19 to TRBJ1-2, with 7 bases identical to TRBD1. The V gene's germline CDR1 is LNHDA and CDR2 SQIVND (reference sequence). V dropped 2 bases and J dropped 8; count of bases not matched to a gene: 8. CDR3 size: 14 residues. The CDR3 sequence is CASSIYLQGNGYTF. As DNA, the CDR3 is TGTGCCAGTAGTATATATTTACAGGGGAACGGCTACACCTTC.

This clone has only a few counts. The chain couples TRBV6-1 to TRBJ1-5; TRBD1 might be the D (6 bases). Trimming took 2 bases from V and 3 from J, leaving 17 bases between them. Germline lookup yields CDR1 MNHNS and CDR2 SASEGT. The length of the CDR3 is 17 residues. This chain's CDR3 is CASSEMFNRVANQPQHF. CDR3 coding DNA: TGTGCCAGCAGTGAAATGTTTAACAGGGTCGCCAATCAGCCCCAGCATTTT.

This clone was observed once. This rearrangement joins TRBV7-9 to TRBJ2-4, with TRBD1 identical over 7 bases. V shed 5 bases and J 6 bases; nucleotides not matched to a gene: 4. This CDR3 region has 13 residues. Per germline, CDR1 SEHNR and CDR2 FQNEAQ (reference sequence). The CDR3, as DNA: TGTGCCAGCAGCCAGGGACAGTCAAACATTCAGTACTTC. This translates into CASSQGQSNIQYF.

The rearrangement uses TRBV30 and TRBJ1-1; D unclear. The CDR3 spans 13 residues. Germline lookup yields CDR1 GTSNPN and CDR2 SVGIG (reference sequence). V dropped 2 bases and J dropped 2 bases, with 9 bases sitting between them. CDR3 in amino acids: CAWSIGGNTEAFF. DNA for the CDR3: TGTGCCTGGAGTATAGGCGGAAACACTGAAGCTTTCTTT.

The chain recombines TRBV16 with TRBJ2-1, with 8 bases that match TRBD2. CDR1 is KGHSY and CDR2 is FQNENV in the germline V gene. The CDR3 loop spans 16 amino acids. V lost 4 bases, J lost 7 bases, and 12 bases stayed unmatched. This CDR3 is CASSPPVAGLKNEQFF. The DNA of the CDR3 is TGTGCCAGCAGCCCCCCCGTAGCGGGGTTAAAGAATGAGCAGTTCTTC.

The V and J genes are TRBV7-2 and TRBJ2-5; D possibly corresponds to TRBD2 (5 bases). Germline CDR1 reads SGHTA; CDR2 reads FQGNSA. V was pared by 4 bases and J by 6 bases, with 12 bases between. This CDR3 is built from 13 residues. CDR3 in amino acids: CASSSGSAKTQYF. As DNA, the CDR3 is TGTGCCAGCAGCTCGGGGTCTGCGAAGACCCAGTACTTC. Full variable domain (remainder filled in from reference TRBV7-2 and TRBJ2-5): GAGVSQSPSNKVTEKGKDVELRCDPISGHTALYWYRQSLGQGLEFLIYFQGNSAPDKSGLPSDRFSAERTGGSVSTLTIQRTQQEDSAVYLCASSSGSAKTQYFGPGTRLLVL.

The chain carries TRBV5-1 and TRBJ2-7, with 8 nucleotides matching TRBD1. V dropped 4 bases and J dropped 7; count of bases not matched to a gene: 7. There are 13 residues in the CDR3. Germline CDR1 SGHRS, CDR2 YFSETQ. CDR3 loop: CASSIGQGGEQYF. The CDR3 DNA follows: TGCGCCAGCAGCATCGGACAGGGTGGTGAGCAGTACTTC.

The chain is built from TRBV11-2 and TRBJ2-7, with a tentative D call TRBD2 (6 bases). The V end was cut by 5 bases, the J end by 5 bases, with 16 bases between. Germline lookup yields CDR1 SGHAT and CDR2 FQNNGV. The CDR3 is 14 residues long. The CDR3 is CASSPAWEVHEQYF. CDR3 bases: TGTGCCAGCAGCCCTGCTTGGGAGGTCCACGAGCAGTACTTC.

The V and J genes are TRBV5-1 and TRBJ2-7; D possibly corresponds to TRBD1 (5 bases). The germline CDR1 and CDR2 sequences are SGHRS and YFSETQ. V lost 3 bases to trimming and J lost 2 bases, with 15 bases between them. CDR3 length equals 15 residues. CDR3 in amino acids: CASSSAPTGPYEQYF. CDR3 in DNA: TGCGCCAGCAGCTCGGCCCCCACAGGTCCCTACGAGCAGTACTTC.